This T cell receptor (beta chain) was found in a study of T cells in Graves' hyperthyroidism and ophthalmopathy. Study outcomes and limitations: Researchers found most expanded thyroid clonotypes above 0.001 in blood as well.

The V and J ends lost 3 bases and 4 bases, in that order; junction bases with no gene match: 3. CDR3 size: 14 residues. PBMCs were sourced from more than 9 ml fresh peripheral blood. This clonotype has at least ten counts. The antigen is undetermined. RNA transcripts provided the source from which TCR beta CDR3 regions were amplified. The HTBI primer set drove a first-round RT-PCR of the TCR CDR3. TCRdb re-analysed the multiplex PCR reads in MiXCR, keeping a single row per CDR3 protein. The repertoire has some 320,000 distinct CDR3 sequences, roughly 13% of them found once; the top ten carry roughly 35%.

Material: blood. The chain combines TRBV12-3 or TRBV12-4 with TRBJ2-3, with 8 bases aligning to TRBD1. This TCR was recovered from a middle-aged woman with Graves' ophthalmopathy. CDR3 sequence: CASSFRGRPDTQYF. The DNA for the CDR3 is TGTGCCAGCAGTTTCAGGGGGCGCCCAGATACGCAGTATTTT.